The source of this T cell receptor beta chain is a study of shared clonotypes between healthy human individuals. About the study: Each donor contributed plates that comprised three CD4 naive, three CD4 memory, two CD8 naive and one CD8 memory. Regarding the study as a whole: Non-shared clonotypes displayed generation probabilities falling below those of clonotypes present in all four donors. The naive CD4 repertoires of several donors were compared, and about 5% of clonotypes were shared.

The CDR3 consists of 13 residues. With 6 bases clipped from V and 5 bases from J, the junction kept 5 bases outside the gene matches. CDR1 is LNHDA, CDR2 SQIVND, per germline (reference sequence). The investigators split CD4+ cells into a CD45RA+ naive subset and a CD45RA-negative memory subset. TCRdb keeps only in-frame clones here, not all; method: immunoSEQ multiplex PCR. Seen here are 550,000 to 700,000 clones, around 78% observed once, and the top ten hold about 1.8%. On this clone itself: Antigen: not known.

The receptor was derived from a woman aged 30 to 39 in good health. The sequenced sample was memory CD4+ T cells sorted from blood. As for subset: CD45RA-negative fraction. The chain joins TRBV19 to TRBJ2-3; 7 bases are shared with TRBD1. For the CDR3, the DNA is TGTGCCAGTAGAGGGGGCGCTAGAGATACGCAGTATTTT. Its translation: CASRGGARDTQYF.